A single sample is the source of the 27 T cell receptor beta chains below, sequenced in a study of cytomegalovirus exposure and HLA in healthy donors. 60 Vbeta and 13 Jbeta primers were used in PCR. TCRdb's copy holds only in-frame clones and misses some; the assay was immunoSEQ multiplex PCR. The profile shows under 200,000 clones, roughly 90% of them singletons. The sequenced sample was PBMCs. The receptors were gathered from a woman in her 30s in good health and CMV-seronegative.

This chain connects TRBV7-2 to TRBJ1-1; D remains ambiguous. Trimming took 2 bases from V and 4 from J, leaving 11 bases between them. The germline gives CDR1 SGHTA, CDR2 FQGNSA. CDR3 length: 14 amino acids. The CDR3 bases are TGTGCCAGCAGCTTATATTCGAGGGCCACTGAAGCTTTCTTT. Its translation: CASSLYSRATEAFF. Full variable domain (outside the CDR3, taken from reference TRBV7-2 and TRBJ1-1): GAGVSQSPSNKVTEKGKDVELRCDPISGHTALYWYRQSLGQGLEFLIYFQGNSAPDKSGLPSDRFSAERTGGSVSTLTIQRTQQEDSAVYLCASSLYSRATEAFFGQGTRLTVV.

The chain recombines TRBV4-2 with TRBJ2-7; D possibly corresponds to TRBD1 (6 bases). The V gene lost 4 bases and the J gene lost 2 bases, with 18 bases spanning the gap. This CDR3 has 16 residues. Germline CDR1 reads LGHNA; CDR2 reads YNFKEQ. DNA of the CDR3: TGTGCCAGCAGCCCCGAATCGTACAGGGATCCCTACGAGCAGTACTTC. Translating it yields CASSPESYRDPYEQYF.

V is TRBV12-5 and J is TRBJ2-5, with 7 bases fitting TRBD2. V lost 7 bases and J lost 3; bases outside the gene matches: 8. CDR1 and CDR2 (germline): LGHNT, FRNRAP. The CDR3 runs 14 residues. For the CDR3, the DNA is TGTGCTAGTGCGTCACTAGCGTCGGAAGAGACCCAGTACTTC. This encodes CASASLASEETQYF.

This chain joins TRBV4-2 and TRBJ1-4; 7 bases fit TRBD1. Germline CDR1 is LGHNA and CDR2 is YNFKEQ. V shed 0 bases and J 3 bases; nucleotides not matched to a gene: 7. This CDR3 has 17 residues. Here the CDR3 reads CASSQDLTGRANEKLFF. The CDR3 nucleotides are TGTGCCAGCAGCCAAGATCTGACAGGGCGTGCTAATGAAAAACTGTTTTTT.

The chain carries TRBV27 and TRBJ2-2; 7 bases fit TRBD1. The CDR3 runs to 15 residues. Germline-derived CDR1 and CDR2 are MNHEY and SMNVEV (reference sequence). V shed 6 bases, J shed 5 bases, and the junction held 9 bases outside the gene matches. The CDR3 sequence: CASSPQGVFTGELFF. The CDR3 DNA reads TGTGCCAGCAGCCCTCAGGGGGTATTTACCGGGGAGCTGTTTTTT.

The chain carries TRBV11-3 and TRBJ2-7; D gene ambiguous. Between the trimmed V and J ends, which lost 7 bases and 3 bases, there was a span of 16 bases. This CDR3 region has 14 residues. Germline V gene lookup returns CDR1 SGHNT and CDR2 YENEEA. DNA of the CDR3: TGTGCCAGCACGGCACCGGGTAACTACTACGAGCAGTACTTC. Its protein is CASTAPGNYYEQYF. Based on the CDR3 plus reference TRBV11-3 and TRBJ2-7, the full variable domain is EAGVVQSPRYKIIEKKQPVAFWCNPISGHNTLYWYLQNLGQGPELLIRYENEEAVDDSQLPKDRFSAERLKGVDSTLKIQPAELGDSAVYLCASTAPGNYYEQYFGPGTRLTVT.

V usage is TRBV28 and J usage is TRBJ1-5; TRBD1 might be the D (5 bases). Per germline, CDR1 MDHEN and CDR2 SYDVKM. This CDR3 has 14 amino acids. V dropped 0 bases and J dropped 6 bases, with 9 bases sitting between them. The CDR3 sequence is CASSLWAGLQPQHF. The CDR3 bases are TGTGCCAGCAGTTTATGGGCAGGGCTTCAGCCCCAGCATTTT.

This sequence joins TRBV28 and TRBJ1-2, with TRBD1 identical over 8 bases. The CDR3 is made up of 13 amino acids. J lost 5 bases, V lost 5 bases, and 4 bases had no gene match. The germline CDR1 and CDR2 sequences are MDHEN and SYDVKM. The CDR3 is CASSVQGGYGYTF. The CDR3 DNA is TGTGCCAGCAGTGTACAGGGGGGATATGGCTACACCTTC.

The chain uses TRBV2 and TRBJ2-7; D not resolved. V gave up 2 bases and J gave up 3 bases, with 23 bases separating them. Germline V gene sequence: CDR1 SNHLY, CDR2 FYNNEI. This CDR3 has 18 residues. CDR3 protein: CASSEKTAHPMIVYEQYF. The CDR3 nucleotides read TGTGCCAGCAGTGAAAAAACAGCCCACCCGATGATAGTCTACGAGCAGTACTTC.

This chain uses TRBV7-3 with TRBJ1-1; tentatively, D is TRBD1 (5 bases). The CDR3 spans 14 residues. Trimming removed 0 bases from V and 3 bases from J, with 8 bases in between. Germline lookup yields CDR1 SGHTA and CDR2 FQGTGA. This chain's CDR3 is CASSLTGGDTEAFF. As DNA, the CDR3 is TGTGCCAGCAGCTTAACGGGGGGGGACACTGAAGCTTTCTTT. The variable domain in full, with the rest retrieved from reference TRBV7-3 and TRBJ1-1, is GAGVSQTPSNKVTEKGKYVELRCDPISGHTALYWYRQSLGQGPEFLIYFQGTGAADDSGLPNDRFFAVRPEGSVSTLKIQRTERGDSAVYLCASSLTGGDTEAFFGQGTRLTVV.

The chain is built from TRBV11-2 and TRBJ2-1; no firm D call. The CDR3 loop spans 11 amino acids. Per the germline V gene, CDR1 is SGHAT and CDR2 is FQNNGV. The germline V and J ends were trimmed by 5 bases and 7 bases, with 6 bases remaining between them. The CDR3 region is CASSIYNEQFF. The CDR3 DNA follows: TGTGCCAGCAGCATTTATAATGAGCAGTTCTTC.

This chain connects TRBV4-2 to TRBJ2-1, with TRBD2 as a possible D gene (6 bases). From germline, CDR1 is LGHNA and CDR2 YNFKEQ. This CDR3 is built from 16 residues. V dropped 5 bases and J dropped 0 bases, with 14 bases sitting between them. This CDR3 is CASSSSSASSYNEQFF. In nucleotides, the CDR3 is TGTGCCAGCAGCTCATCTAGCGCCAGCTCCTACAATGAGCAGTTCTTC.

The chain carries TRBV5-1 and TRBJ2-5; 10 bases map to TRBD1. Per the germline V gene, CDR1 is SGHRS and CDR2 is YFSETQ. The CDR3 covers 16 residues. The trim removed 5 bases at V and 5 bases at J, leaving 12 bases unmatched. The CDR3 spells CASSNRDRGAGETQYF. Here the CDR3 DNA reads TGCGCCAGCAGTAACCGGGACAGGGGAGCCGGGGAGACCCAGTACTTC.

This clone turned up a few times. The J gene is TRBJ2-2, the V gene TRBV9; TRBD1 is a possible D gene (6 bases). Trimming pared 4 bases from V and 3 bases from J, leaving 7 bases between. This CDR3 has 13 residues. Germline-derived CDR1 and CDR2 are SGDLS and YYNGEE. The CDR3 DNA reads TGTGCCAGCAGCCGACAGGACACCGGGGAGCTGTTTTTT. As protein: CASSRQDTGELFF.

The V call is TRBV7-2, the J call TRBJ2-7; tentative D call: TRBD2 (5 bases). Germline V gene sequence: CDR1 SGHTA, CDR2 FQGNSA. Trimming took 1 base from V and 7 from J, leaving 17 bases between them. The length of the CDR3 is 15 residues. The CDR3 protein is CASSLELASAWEQYF. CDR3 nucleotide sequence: TGTGCCAGCAGCTTAGAGCTAGCCTCGGCGTGGGAGCAGTACTTC.

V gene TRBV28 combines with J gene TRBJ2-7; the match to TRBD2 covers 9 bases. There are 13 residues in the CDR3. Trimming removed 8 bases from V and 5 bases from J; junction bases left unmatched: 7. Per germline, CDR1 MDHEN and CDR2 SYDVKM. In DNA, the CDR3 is TGTGCCAGCTTGGGACTAGCTCTCGACGAGCAGTACTTC. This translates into CASLGLALDEQYF.

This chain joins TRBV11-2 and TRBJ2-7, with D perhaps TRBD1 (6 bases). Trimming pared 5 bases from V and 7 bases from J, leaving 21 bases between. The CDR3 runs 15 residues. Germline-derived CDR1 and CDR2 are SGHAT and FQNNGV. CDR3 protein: CASSTSTGISVEQYF. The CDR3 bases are TGTGCCAGCAGCACATCGACAGGCATCTCTGTAGAGCAGTACTTC.

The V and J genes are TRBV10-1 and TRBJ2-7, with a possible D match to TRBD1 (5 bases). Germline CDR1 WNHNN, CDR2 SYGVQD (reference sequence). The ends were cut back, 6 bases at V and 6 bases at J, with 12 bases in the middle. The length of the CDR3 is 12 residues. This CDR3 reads CASSDGQVEQYF. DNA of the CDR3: TGCGCCAGCAGCGATGGACAAGTCGAGCAGTACTTC.

CDR3 region: CASSLEPGGGSYGYTF. The CDR3 DNA is TGCGCCAGCAGCTTGGAGCCAGGGGGCGGATCGTATGGCTACACCTTC. The rearrangement uses TRBV5-1 and TRBJ1-2; 8 nucleotides line up with TRBD1. V shed 0 bases, J shed 5 bases, and the junction held 9 bases outside the gene matches. Germline values: CDR1 SGHRS, CDR2 YFSETQ. The CDR3 is 16 amino acids.

CDR3 in DNA: TGTGCCAGCAGCGGACAGGGACCAGGGGATGGCTACACCTTC. It codes for CASSGQGPGDGYTF. The chain has TRBV2 and TRBJ1-2; 8 bases are shared with TRBD1. With V trimmed by 6 bases and J by 6 bases, 9 bases remained unmatched. CDR3 length: 14 amino acids. CDR1 is SNHLY, CDR2 FYNNEI, per germline.

CDR3 sequence (DNA): TGTGCCAGCAGTTTCGGGGTAGGACAGCCCCAGCATTTT. It specifies CASSFGVGQPQHF. The rearrangement links TRBV28 to TRBJ1-5; D ambiguous. The V and J ends lost 3 bases and 7 bases respectively, with 10 bases between them. This CDR3 region has 13 residues. Per the germline V gene, CDR1 is MDHEN and CDR2 is SYDVKM.

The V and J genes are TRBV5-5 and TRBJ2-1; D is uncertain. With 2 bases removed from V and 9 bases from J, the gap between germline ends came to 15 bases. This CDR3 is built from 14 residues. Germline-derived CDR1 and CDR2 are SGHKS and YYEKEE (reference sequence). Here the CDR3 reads CASSFITVTSEQFF. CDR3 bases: TGTGCCAGCAGCTTCATCACAGTAACAAGTGAGCAGTTCTTC.

CDR3 bases: TGCGCCAGCAGGACAGGGAACACCGGGGAGCTGTTTTTT. It codes for CASRTGNTGELFF. This chain connects TRBV5-1 to TRBJ2-2; perhaps TRBD1 as D (6 bases). The V end was cut by 5 bases, the J end by 1 base, with 6 bases between. Germline values: CDR1 SGHRS, CDR2 YFSETQ. This CDR3 has 13 residues.

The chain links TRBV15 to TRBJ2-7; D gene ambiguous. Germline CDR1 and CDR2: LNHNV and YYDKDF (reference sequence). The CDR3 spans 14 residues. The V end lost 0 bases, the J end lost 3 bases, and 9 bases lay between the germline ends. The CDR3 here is CATSRELEVYEQYF. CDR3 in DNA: TGTGCCACCAGCAGAGAATTAGAGGTCTACGAGCAGTACTTC.

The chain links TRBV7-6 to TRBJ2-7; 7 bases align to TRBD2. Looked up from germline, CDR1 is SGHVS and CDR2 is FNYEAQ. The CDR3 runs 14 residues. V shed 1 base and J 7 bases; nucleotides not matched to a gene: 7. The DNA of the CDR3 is TGTGCCAGCAGCTTAGTCGCGGGGGAGTCGGAGCAGTACTTC. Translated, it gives CASSLVAGESEQYF.

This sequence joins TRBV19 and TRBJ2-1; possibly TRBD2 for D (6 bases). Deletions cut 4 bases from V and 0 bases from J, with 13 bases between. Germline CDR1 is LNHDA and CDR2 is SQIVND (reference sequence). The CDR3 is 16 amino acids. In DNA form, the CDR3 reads TGTGCCAGTAGTAGGGGGGTGCGGAGCTCCTACAATGAGCAGTTCTTC. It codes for CASSRGVRSSYNEQFF.

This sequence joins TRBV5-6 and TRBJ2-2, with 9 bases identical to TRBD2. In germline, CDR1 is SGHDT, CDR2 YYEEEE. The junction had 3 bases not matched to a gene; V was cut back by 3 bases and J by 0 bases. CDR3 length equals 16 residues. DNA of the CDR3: TGTGCCAGCAGCTACCGGACTAGCGCGAACACCGGGGAGCTGTTTTTT. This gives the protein CASSYRTSANTGELFF.